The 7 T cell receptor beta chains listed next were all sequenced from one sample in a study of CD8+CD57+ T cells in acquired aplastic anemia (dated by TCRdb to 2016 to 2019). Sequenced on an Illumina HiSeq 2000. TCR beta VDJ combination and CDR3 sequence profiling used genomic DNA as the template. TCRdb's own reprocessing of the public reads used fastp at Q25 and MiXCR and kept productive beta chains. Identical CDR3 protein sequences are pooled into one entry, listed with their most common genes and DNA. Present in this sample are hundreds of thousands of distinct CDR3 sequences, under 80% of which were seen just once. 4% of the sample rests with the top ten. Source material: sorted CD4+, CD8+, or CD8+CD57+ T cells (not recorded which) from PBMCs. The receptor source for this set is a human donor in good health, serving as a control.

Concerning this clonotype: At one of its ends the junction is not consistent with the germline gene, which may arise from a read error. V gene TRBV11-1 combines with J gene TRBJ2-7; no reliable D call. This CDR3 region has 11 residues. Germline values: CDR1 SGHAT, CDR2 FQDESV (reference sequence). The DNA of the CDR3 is TGCGCCAGCAGCTCGCAGAGCGAGCAGTACTTC. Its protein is CASSSQSEQYF.

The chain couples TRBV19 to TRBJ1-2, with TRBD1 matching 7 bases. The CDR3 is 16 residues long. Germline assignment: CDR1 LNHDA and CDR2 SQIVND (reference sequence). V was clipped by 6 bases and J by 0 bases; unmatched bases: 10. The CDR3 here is CASRGGTDSANYGYTF. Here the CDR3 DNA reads TGTGCCAGTAGAGGAGGGACAGATTCAGCTAACTATGGCTACACCTTC.

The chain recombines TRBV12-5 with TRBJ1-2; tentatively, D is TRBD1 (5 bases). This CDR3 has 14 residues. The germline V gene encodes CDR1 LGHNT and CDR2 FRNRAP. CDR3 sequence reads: CASNTRDGTRGYTF. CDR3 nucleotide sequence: TGTGCCAGCAATACTAGGGACGGAACTAGGGGCTACACCTTC.

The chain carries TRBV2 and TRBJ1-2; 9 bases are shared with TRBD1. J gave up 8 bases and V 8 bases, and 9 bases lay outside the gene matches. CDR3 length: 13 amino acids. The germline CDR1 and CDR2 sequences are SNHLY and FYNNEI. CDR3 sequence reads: CASHRDRVRGYTF. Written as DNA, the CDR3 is TGTGCCAGCCACCGGGACAGGGTGAGAGGCTACACCTTC.

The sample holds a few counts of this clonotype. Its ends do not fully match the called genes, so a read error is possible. As DNA, the CDR3 is TGTGCCGGCAGCCAAGGGAACCGGGCCACGGGGACTGAAGCTTTCTTT. It encodes CAGSQGNRATGTEAFF. This sequence joins TRBV4-2 and TRBJ1-1, with no clear D. Per germline, CDR1 LGHNA and CDR2 YNFKEQ. The CDR3 runs to 16 residues.

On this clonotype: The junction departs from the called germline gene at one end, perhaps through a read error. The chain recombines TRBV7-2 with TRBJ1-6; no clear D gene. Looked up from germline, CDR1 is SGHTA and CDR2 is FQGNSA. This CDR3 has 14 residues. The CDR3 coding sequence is TGTGCCACCAGCAGGAAGGGAGGGAGTACCCCCCTCCAGTTT. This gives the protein CATSRKGGSTPLQF.

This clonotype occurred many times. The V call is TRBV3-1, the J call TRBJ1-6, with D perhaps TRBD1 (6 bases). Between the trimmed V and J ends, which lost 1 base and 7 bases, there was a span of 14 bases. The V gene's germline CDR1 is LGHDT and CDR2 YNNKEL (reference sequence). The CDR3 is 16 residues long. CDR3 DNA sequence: TGTGCCAGCAGCCAAGGGACAGCACAGCTCAATTCACCCCTCCACTTT. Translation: CASSQGTAQLNSPLHF.